These T cell receptor beta chains were read from a single sample in a study of cytomegalovirus exposure and HLA in healthy donors. The assay was immunoSEQ multiplex PCR, and TCRdb's table has in-frame clones only and misses some. The sample shows about 140,000 clones, over 80% of them seen only once. The material sequenced was PBMCs. These receptors were collected from a male donor in good health and CMV-seronegative. CDR3s include the opening cysteine and the closing phenylalanine or tryptophan. A D gene is named only where the DNA matches it firmly. The size entry is marked missing in some rows and otherwise reads once, few, many or a size class.

.	TRBV5-8	TRBJ2-7	.	CASSLVGGFSYEQYF	TGTGCCAGCAGCTTGGTGGGGGGTTTTTCCTACGAGCAGTACTTC
.	TRBV4-2	TRBJ2-5	TRBD2	CASSQDVTSGLSRTYQETQYF	TGTGCCAGCAGCCAAGACGTTACTAGCGGCTTGTCGAGAACGTATCAAGAGACCCAGTACTTC
.	TRBV5-8	TRBJ2-3	TRBD2	CASSSSGGPGDTQYF	TGTGCCAGCAGCTCATCGGGAGGGCCAGGAGATACGCAGTATTTT
.	TRBV7-2	TRBJ2-2	TRBD2	CASSFLAGNTGELFF	TGTGCCAGCAGCTTTCTAGCGGGGAACACCGGGGAGCTGTTTTTT
.	TRBV2	TRBJ1-1	.	CASSGPRGMNTEAFF	TGTGCCAGCAGTGGACCTCGGGGTATGAACACTGAAGCTTTCTTT
.	TRBV27	TRBJ2-7	.	CASRPAGTGGYYEQYF	TGTGCCAGCAGACCTGCCGGGACGGGGGGCTACTACGAGCAGTACTTC
.	TRBV9	TRBJ2-5	TRBD1	CASSVFDRAGETQYF	TGTGCCAGCAGCGTGTTCGACAGGGCAGGGGAGACCCAGTACTTC
.	TRBV6-5	TRBJ1-6	.	CASSRTVNSPLHF	TGTGCCAGCAGTCGGACAGTTAATTCACCCCTCCACTTT
.	TRBV7-9	TRBJ2-7	.	CASSLNLGLRGYEQYF	TGTGCCAGCAGCTTAAACCTTGGACTCCGAGGGTACGAGCAGTACTTC
.	TRBV27	TRBJ2-3	.	CASSWDSTSRTDTQYF	TGTGCCAGCAGCTGGGACTCCACGTCGCGCACAGATACGCAGTATTTT
.	TRBV19	TRBJ2-7	.	CASSSWGRSYEQYF	TGTGCCAGTAGTTCGTGGGGGCGCAGCTACGAGCAGTACTTC
.	TRBV7-3	TRBJ2-5	TRBD2	CASSPGTSGSRGETQYF	TGTGCCAGCAGCCCGGGGACTAGCGGGTCTCGCGGGGAGACCCAGTACTTC
once	TRBV19	TRBJ1-2	.	CASSIAHSQGYTF	TGTGCCAGTAGTATAGCCCATTCTCAGGGCTACACCTTC
.	TRBV6-5	TRBJ1-2	.	CASSYAGIGGYTF	TGTGCCAGCAGTTACGCAGGGATAGGTGGCTACACCTTC
.	TRBV30	TRBJ1-2	.	CAWSVLAWGYTF	TGTGCCTGGAGTGTTCTAGCGTGGGGCTACACCTTC
.	TRBV18	TRBJ2-4	.	CASSPLVAKNIQYF	TGTGCCAGCTCACCACTAGTTGCTAAAAACATTCAGTACTTC
.	TRBV5-6	TRBJ2-3	.	CASSLVEAGTDTQYF	TGTGCCAGCAGCTTGGTCGAGGCGGGCACAGATACGCAGTATTTT
.	TRBV4-1	TRBJ1-5	.	CASSQVGREDQPQHF	TGCGCCAGCAGCCAAGTTGGCAGGGAGGATCAGCCCCAGCATTTT
.	TRBV4-1	TRBJ1-4	TRBD1	CASSQADRDEKLFF	TGCGCCAGCAGCCAGGCCGACAGGGATGAAAAACTGTTTTTT
few	TRBV7-8	TRBJ2-5	.	CASSGGAQETQYF	TGTGCCAGCAGCGGAGGGGCCCAAGAGACCCAGTACTTC
.	TRBV5-5	TRBJ2-7	.	CASSASGELSSYEQYF	TGTGCCAGCAGCGCTTCGGGAGAGCTAAGCTCCTACGAGCAGTACTTC